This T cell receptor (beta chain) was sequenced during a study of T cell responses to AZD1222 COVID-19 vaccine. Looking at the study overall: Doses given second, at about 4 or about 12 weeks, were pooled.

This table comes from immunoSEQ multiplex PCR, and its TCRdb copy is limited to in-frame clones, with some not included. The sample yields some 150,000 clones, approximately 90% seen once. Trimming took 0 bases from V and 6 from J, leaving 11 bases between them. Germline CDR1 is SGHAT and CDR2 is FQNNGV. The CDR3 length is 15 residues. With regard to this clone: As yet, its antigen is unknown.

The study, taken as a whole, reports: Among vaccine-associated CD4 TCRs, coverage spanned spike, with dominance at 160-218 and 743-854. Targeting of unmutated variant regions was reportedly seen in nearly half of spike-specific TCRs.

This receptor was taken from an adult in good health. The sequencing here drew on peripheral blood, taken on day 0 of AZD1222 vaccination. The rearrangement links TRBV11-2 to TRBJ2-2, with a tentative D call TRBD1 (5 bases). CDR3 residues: CASSLDLVTAGELFF. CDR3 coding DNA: TGTGCCAGCAGCTTAGACCTTGTGACAGCCGGGGAGCTGTTTTTT.